Below are 20 T cell receptor beta chains sequenced from a single sample in a study of T cells in Graves' hyperthyroidism and ophthalmopathy. Amplified regions were TCR beta CDR3 sequences from RNA transcripts. With the HTBI primer set, the TCR CDR3 went through a first round of RT-PCR. TCRdb processed the multiplex PCR reads anew with MiXCR; each CDR3 protein has one entry. The sample has 200,000 or so distinct CDR3 sequences; about a sixth are singletons. Sequenced input: blood. These receptors came from a woman aged 50 to 60 with Graves' hyperthyroidism.

The chain employs TRBV30 and TRBJ2-5; 8 bases agree with TRBD2. The CDR3 spans 12 residues. Trimming at V came to 5 bases and at J to 6 bases, leaving 5 bases not matched to a gene. Germline assignment: CDR1 GTSNPN and CDR2 SVGIG (reference sequence). The CDR3 loop is CAWESSGQTQYF. The DNA of the CDR3 is TGTGCCTGGGAATCTAGCGGGCAGACCCAGTACTTC.

This clonotype showed up just a few times. V gene TRBV5-5 combines with J gene TRBJ2-3; 10 positions agree with TRBD2. The germline V gene encodes CDR1 SGHKS and CDR2 YYEKEE (reference sequence). This CDR3 region has 16 residues. Unmatched junction bases numbered 7, after V lost 4 bases and J lost 2 bases. In DNA form, the CDR3 reads TGTGCCAGCAGCCTCCTAGCGGGAGCCATCACAGATACGCAGTATTTT. The encoded protein is CASSLLAGAITDTQYF.

This clonotype was seen a handful of times. The genes are TRBV11-3 and TRBJ2-2, with D perhaps being TRBD1 or TRBD2 (5 bases each). V lost 3 bases and J lost 7, with 12 bases in between. The CDR3 covers 14 residues. CDR1 is SGHNT and CDR2 is YENEEA in the germline V gene. This CDR3 reads CASSLGLGGGELFF. The CDR3 DNA reads as TGTGCCAGCAGCTTGGGGCTTGGGGGCGGGGAGCTGTTTTTT.

This clonotype was recorded at least ten times. V and J are TRBV7-9 and TRBJ2-7, with 11 bases that match TRBD1. The trim removed 4 bases at V and 5 bases at J, leaving 7 bases unmatched. The CDR3 spans 15 residues. CDR1 and CDR2 from the germline V gene are SEHNR and FQNEAQ (reference sequence). The chain's CDR3 is CASSYGQGAIDEQYF. Written as DNA, the CDR3 is TGTGCCAGCAGCTACGGACAGGGGGCAATCGACGAGCAGTACTTC.

This clonotype was found many times. The genes are TRBV7-2 and TRBJ2-3; 9 bases line up with TRBD2. Germline CDR1 is SGHTA and CDR2 is FQGNSA. V trimming: 2 bases; J trimming: 6 bases; junction bases outside the gene matches: 24. CDR3 length: 21 residues. The CDR3 region is CASSLSIKGLVAGVGADTQYF. CDR3 coding DNA: TGTGCCAGCAGCTTATCAATAAAGGGATTGGTAGCGGGAGTCGGCGCGGATACGCAGTATTTT.

This clonotype was detected only a few times. DNA of the CDR3: TGTGCCAGCAGTGACTATCCGTTGGTGTCCTTCTATCAGCCCCAGCATTTT. It codes for CASSDYPLVSFYQPQHF. V and J are TRBV6-1 and TRBJ1-5, with D unclear. Trimming left V 3 bases short and J 5 bases short, with 20 bases between. Germline CDR1 is MNHNS and CDR2 is SASEGT. The CDR3 is made up of 17 amino acids.

For the CDR3, the DNA is TGTGCCAGCAGTCGACAGGGTTACACTGAAGCTTTCTTT. Its protein product is CASSRQGYTEAFF. The chain is built from TRBV2 and TRBJ1-1; 7 bases are a match to TRBD1. CDR1 and CDR2 (germline): SNHLY, FYNNEI. V dropped 5 bases and J dropped 3; count of bases not matched to a gene: 3. There are 13 residues in the CDR3. The full variable domain, its missing parts supplied by reference TRBV2 and TRBJ1-1, is EPEVTQTPSHQVTQMGQEVILRCVPISNHLYFYWYRQILGQKVEFLVSFYNNEISEKSEIFDDQFSVERPDGSNFTLKIRSTKLEDSAMYFCASSRQGYTEAFFGQGTRLTVV.

This clonotype was detected only a few times. J is TRBJ2-3 and V is TRBV9, with 11 bases matching TRBD2. The J segment lost 3 bases and the V segment lost 4 bases, leaving 7 bases of the junction unmatched. Germline V lookup: CDR1 SGDLS, CDR2 YYNGEE. The CDR3 runs to 16 residues. CDR3 sequence (DNA): TGTGCCAGCAGCCGTTCGCCTAGCGGGAGGACAGATACGCAGTATTTT. The encoded protein is CASSRSPSGRTDTQYF.

In its sample, this clonotype was seen many times. This chain uses TRBV28 with TRBJ1-5; D gene uncertain. In germline, CDR1 is MDHEN, CDR2 SYDVKM. The CDR3 has 14 amino acids. The V end was cut by 7 bases, the J end by 3 bases, with 13 bases between. CDR3 sequence: CASTHPAYNQPQHF. Written as DNA, the CDR3 is TGTGCCAGCACCCACCCCGCATACAATCAGCCCCAGCATTTT.

This rearrangement joins TRBV7-9 to TRBJ2-2; D is ambiguous. Germline CDR1 SEHNR, CDR2 FQNEAQ (reference sequence). This CDR3 contains 14 residues. Trimming removed 6 bases from V and 2 bases from J, with 10 bases in between. CDR3 loop: CASRLGSNTGELFF. CDR3 coding DNA: TGTGCCAGCAGATTGGGCAGTAACACCGGGGAGCTGTTTTTT.

This clonotype was observed many times. This chain connects TRBV7-8 to TRBJ1-2, with D unresolved. The germline CDR1 and CDR2 sequences are SGHVS and FQNEAQ. CDR3 length: 13 amino acids. V dropped 1 base and J dropped 4 bases, with 7 bases sitting between them. DNA of the CDR3: TGTGCCAGCAGCTTAGGAGGCACCTATGGCTACACCTTC. This translates into CASSLGGTYGYTF.

This clonotype was detected ten times or more. The chain carries TRBV28 and TRBJ2-5, with TRBD2 matching 8 bases. CDR1 MDHEN and CDR2 SYDVKM come from the germline V gene. V shed 10 bases, J shed 4 bases, and the junction held 17 bases outside the gene matches. The CDR3 contains 16 residues. CDR3 coding DNA: TGTGCCACCACGACGACTAGCGAAAGTCCGGGAGAGACCCAGTACTTC. This sequence encodes CATTTTSESPGETQYF.

This clonotype was observed a few times. The rearrangement joins TRBV25-1 to TRBJ2-5; 8 bases line up with TRBD2. Germline-derived CDR1 and CDR2 are MGHDK and SYGVNS. The CDR3 runs to 15 residues. V lost 2 bases and J lost 5; bases outside the gene matches: 7. CDR3 in DNA: TGTGCCAGCAGTGAACCCACCGGGACTAGTGAGACCCAGTACTTC. Translating it yields CASSEPTGTSETQYF.

This clonotype was picked up many times. This rearrangement joins TRBV12-3 or TRBV12-4 to TRBJ1-6; 7 nucleotides align to TRBD1. The CDR3 sequence is 13 residues long. V shed 6 bases and J 8 bases; nucleotides not matched to a gene: 4. CDR3 loop: CASRPGGDSPLHF. The CDR3 DNA follows: TGTGCCAGCAGACCAGGGGGGGATTCACCCCTCCACTTT.

This chain's CDR3 is CASSLPGPAESFF. The CDR3, as DNA: TGTGCCAGCAGCTTGCCGGGGCCAGCCGAATCTTTCTTT. The V and J genes are TRBV5-6 and TRBJ1-1; weak D call: TRBD1 (5 bases). The CDR3 loop spans 13 amino acids. CDR1 SGHDT and CDR2 YYEEEE come from the germline V gene. Deletions cut 1 base from V and 12 bases from J, with 16 bases between.

This clonotype was seen only a few times. This chain links TRBV5-6 with TRBJ1-1; a weak D match, TRBD1 (5 bases). The CDR3 sequence is 14 residues long. V lost 1 base and J lost 5, with 12 bases in between. CDR1 SGHDT and CDR2 YYEEEE come from the germline V gene. The CDR3 DNA follows: TGTGCCAGCAGCTTGTTCGGGTGGGGGACTGAAGCTTTCTTT. This codes for CASSLFGWGTEAFF.

This clonotype has a count of ten or more. This chain uses TRBV29-1 with TRBJ2-1, with a weak D call TRBD2 (5 bases). Germline lookup yields CDR1 SQVTM and CDR2 ANQGSEA. The V gene lost 2 bases and the J gene lost 6 bases, with 14 bases spanning the gap. CDR3 length: 14 amino acids. The CDR3 spells CSVEYGGRSNEQFF. In nucleotides, the CDR3 is TGCAGCGTTGAATATGGTGGGAGAAGCAATGAGCAGTTCTTC.

The table lists this clonotype with many counts. J is TRBJ1-1 and V is TRBV20-1; D may be TRBD1 (5 bases). The V end lost 3 bases, the J end lost 0 bases, and 11 bases lay between the germline ends. The germline CDR1 and CDR2 sequences are DFQATT and SNEGSKA (reference sequence). The CDR3 loop spans 14 amino acids. CDR3 region: CSARGPSMNTEAFF. DNA of the CDR3: TGCAGTGCTAGGGGACCAAGTATGAACACTGAAGCTTTCTTT.

This clonotype was seen a handful of times. The gene calls are TRBV19 and TRBJ2-7; TRBD1 agrees at 7 bases. Germline-derived CDR1 and CDR2 are LNHDA and SQIVND (reference sequence). The CDR3 totals 15 residues. Losses at the gene ends were 3 bases for V and 5 bases for J; bases not matched to a gene: 10. CDR3 nucleotide sequence: TGTGCCAGTAGTATCTCGACCGGGACAGAAGACGAGCAGTACTTC. This translates into CASSISTGTEDEQYF.

This clonotype was counted at least ten times. This chain uses TRBV20-1 with TRBJ2-1; 8 nucleotides agree with TRBD2. CDR1 is DFQATT and CDR2 is SNEGSKA in the germline V gene (reference sequence). The CDR3 is made up of 13 amino acids. J was trimmed by 9 bases and V by 6 bases; bases with no gene match: 10. The CDR3 reads CSALGKRESEQFF. The CDR3 region has the DNA TGCAGTGCCCTCGGCAAGCGGGAGTCTGAGCAGTTCTTC.